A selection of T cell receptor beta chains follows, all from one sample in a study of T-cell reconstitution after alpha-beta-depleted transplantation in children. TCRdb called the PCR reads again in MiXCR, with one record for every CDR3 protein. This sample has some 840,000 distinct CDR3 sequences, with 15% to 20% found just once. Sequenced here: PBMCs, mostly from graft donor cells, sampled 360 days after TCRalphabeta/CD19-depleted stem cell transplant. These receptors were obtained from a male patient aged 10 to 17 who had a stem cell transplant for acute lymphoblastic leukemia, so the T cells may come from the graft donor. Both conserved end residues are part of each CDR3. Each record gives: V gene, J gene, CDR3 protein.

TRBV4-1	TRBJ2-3	CASSQEDTSGRSDTQYF
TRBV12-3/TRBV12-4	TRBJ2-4	CASSYARAKNIQYF
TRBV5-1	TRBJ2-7	CASGLAGVPEQYF
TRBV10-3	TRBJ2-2	CAIRNLAGETGELFF
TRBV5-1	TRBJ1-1	CASSLRDLMNTEAFF
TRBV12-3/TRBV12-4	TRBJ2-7	CASSLPGQGGEQYF
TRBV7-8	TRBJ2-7	CASSAGRVSYEQYF
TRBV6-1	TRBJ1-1	CASRPGTPNTEAFF
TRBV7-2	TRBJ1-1	CASRLFSGTEAFF
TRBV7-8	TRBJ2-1	CASSARTFGSYNEQFF
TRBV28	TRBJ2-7	CASSLGRQGGKYEQYF
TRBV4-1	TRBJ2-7	CASTRDRGYEQYF
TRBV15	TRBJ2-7	CATSSRLAGKYEQYF
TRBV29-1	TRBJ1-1	CSAVSNTEAFF
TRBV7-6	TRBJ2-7	CASSNRGTGRGGEQYF
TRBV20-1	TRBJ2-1	CSADGLLLSYNEQFF
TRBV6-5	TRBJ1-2	CASSYVSGGLRSGYTF
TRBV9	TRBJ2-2	CASRPRDYHTGELFF
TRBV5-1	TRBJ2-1	CASSPEGGLAGRGEQFF
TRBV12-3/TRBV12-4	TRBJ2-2	CASNRGLGELFF
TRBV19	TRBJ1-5	CASSVLGTASIQPQHF
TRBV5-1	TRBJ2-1	CASLEGAEQFF
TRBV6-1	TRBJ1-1	CASRRVGGNTEAFF
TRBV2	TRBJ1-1	CASSERSTGTNTEAFF
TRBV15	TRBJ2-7	CATSSDSYRTVDYEQYF
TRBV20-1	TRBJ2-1	CSARAVSGKLNEQFF
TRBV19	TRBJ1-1	CATGVNTEAFF
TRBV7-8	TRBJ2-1	CASSHARVPFYNEQFF
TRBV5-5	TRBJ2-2	CASSFGGPVGELFF
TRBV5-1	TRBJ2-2	CASSLLTSGSAGTGELFF
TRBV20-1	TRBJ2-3	CSAPEGTSTDTQYF
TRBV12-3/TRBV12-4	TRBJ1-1	CASSLSAGTIRAFF
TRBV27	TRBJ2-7	CASSLKDRVYEQYF
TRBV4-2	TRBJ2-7	CASSQADIEYEQYF
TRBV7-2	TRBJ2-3	CASSSEARGYTQYF
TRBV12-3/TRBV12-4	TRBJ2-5	CASSLTDRGETQYF
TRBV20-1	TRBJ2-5	CSASELSIQETQYF